Below, 2 T cell receptor beta chains from the same sample are listed, as sequenced in a study of control samples from healthy donors and cancer patients. TCRdb's copy holds only in-frame clones and misses some; the assay was immunoSEQ multiplex PCR. In all, the sample yields about 190,000 clones. Material for sequencing was blood. Receptors were obtained from a woman aged 30 to 39 in good health.

The J gene is TRBJ2-1, the V gene TRBV11-2; 9 bases map to TRBD1. J lost 4 bases, V lost 5 bases, and 6 bases had no gene match. The CDR3 runs 15 residues. CDR1 is SGHAT, CDR2 FQNNGV, per germline. Here the CDR3 DNA reads TGTGCCAGCAGCAAGGGACAGGGCAAATACAATGAGCAGTTCTTC. It yields the protein CASSKGQGKYNEQFF.

CDR3 sequence (DNA): TGTGCCAGCAGTGTAAGCCTGTTCGGGACCCAGTACTTC. Protein product: CASSVSLFGTQYF. The chain recombines TRBV2 with TRBJ2-5; D gene unclear. Trimming took 4 bases from V and 7 from J, leaving 13 bases between them. This CDR3 contains 13 residues. In germline, CDR1 is SNHLY, CDR2 FYNNEI.